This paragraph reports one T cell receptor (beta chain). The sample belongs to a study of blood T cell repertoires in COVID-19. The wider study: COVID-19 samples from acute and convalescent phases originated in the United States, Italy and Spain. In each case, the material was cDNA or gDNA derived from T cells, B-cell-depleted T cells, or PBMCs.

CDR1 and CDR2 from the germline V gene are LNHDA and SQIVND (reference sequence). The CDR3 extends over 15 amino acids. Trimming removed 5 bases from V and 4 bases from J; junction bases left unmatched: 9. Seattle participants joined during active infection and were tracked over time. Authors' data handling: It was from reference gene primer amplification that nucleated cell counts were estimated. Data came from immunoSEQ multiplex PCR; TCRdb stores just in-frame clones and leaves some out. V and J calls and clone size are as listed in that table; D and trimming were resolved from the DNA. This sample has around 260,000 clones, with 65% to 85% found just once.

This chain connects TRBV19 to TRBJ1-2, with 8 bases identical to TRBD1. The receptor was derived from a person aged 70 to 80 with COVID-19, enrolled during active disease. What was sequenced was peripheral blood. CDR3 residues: CASSPRTGTTYGYTF. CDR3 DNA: TGTGCCAGTAGTCCCCGGACAGGGACCACCTATGGCTACACCTTC.